This record looks at one T cell receptor (beta chain) sequence and its context. Its specificity is unknown. Clones were sequenced by immunoSEQ multiplex PCR, and TCRdb holds only the in-frame ones, with some missing. The data show nearly 90,000 clones, around 89% seen once. Pooled samples include second doses given at about 4 or 12 weeks. These data are taken from a study of T cell responses to AZD1222 COVID-19 vaccine. Overall study findings and caveats: The peak T cell response came first, and repertoires were sampled only after it. Most donors were white British, females outnumbered males, and clonal diversity was possibly underestimated.

The V end was cut by 2 bases, the J end by 11 bases, with 18 bases between. Germline CDR1 is MNHNS and CDR2 is SASEGT. The CDR3 totals 14 residues. The sequence derives from an adult who received the AZD1222 COVID-19 vaccine. The sample here was peripheral blood, taken 28 days after the second AZD1222 dose. The V call is TRBV6-1, the J call TRBJ1-1; D call uncertain. The CDR3 region has the DNA TGTGCCAGCAGTGAACGGTTCGACGGGCGGGAGGCTTTCTTT. Its protein product is CASSERFDGREAFF.